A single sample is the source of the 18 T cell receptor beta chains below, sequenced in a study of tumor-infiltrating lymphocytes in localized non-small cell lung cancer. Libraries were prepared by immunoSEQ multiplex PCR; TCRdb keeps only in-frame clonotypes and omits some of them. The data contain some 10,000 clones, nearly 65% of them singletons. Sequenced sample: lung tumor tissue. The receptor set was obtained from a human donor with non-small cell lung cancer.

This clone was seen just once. The CDR3: CASSLGASVADTQYF. CDR3 DNA: TGTGCCAGCAGCTTAGGAGCCAGCGTTGCAGATACGCAGTATTTT. The V call is TRBV11-2, the J call TRBJ2-3, with D unclear. Germline CDR1 reads SGHAT; CDR2 reads FQNNGV. The CDR3 loop spans 15 amino acids. Trimming pared 1 base from V and 4 bases from J, leaving 12 bases between.

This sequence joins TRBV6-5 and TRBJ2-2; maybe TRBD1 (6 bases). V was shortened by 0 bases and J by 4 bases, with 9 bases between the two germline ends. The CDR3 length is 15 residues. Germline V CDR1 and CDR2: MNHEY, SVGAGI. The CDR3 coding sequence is TGTGCCAGCAGTTACTCCAGGGGCGGCACCGGGGAGCTGTTTTTT. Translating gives CASSYSRGGTGELFF.

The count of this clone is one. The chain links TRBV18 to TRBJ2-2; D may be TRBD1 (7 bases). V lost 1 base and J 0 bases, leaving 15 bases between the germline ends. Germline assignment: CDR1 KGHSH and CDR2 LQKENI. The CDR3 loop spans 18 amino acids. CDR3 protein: CASSPRGTRGANTGELFF. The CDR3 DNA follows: TGTGCCAGCTCACCACGTGGGACCAGGGGGGCGAACACCGGGGAGCTGTTTTTT.

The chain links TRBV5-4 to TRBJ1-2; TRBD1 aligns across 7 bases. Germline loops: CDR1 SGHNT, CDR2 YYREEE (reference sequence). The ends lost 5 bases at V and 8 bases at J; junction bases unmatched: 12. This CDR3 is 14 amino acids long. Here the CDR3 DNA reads TGTGCCAGCAGGTTCGACAGGGTAAGGGACGGCTACACCTTC. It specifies CASRFDRVRDGYTF. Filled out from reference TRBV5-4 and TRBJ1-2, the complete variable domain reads ETGVTQSPTHLIKTRGQQVTLRCSSQSGHNTVSWYQQALGQGPQFIFQYYREEENGRGNFPPRFSGLQFPNYSSELNVNALELDDSALYLCASRFDRVRDGYTFGSGTRLTVV.

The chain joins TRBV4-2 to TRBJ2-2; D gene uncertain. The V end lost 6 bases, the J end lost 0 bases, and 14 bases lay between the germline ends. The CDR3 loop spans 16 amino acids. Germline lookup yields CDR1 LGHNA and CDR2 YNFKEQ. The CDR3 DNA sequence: TGTGCCAGCAGTGGAAGGGCAGCCCCGAACACCGGGGAGCTGTTTTTT. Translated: CASSGRAAPNTGELFF.

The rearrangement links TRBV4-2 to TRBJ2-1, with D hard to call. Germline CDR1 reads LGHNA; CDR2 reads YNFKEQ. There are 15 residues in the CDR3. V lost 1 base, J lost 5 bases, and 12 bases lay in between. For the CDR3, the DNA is TGTGCCAGCAGCCAAGTTTGGGCCGACAACAATGAGCAGTTCTTC. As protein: CASSQVWADNNEQFF.

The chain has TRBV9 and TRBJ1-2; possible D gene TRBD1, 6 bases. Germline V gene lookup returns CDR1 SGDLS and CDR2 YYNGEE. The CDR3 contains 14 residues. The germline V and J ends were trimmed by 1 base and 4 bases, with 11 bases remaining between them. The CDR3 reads CASSVQGIGYGYTF. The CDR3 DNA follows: TGTGCCAGCAGCGTACAGGGGATCGGCTATGGCTACACCTTC.

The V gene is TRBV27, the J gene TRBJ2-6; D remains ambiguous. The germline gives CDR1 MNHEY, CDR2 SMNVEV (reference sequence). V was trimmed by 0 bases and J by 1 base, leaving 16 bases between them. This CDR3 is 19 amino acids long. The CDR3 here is CASSLSGTMVLSGANVLTF. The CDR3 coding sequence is TGTGCCAGCAGTTTATCGGGTACTATGGTCCTGTCTGGGGCCAACGTCCTGACTTTC.

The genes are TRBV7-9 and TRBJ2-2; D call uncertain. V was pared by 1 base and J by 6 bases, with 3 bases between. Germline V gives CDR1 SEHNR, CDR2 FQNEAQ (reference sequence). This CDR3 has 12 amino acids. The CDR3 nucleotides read TGTGCCAGCAGCTTAGGCCCCGGGGAGCTGTTTTTT. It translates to CASSLGPGELFF.

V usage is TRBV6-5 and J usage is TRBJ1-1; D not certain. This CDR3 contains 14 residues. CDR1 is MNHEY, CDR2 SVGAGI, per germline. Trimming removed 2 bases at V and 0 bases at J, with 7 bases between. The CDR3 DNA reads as TGTGCCAGCAGTTACGGCAGCATGAACACTGAAGCTTTCTTT. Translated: CASSYGSMNTEAFF.

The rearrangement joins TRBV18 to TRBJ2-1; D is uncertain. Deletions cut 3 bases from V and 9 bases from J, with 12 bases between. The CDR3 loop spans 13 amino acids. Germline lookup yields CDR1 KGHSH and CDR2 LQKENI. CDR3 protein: CASSPGSIGEQFF. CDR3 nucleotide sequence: TGTGCCAGCTCACCGGGATCTATCGGTGAGCAGTTCTTC.

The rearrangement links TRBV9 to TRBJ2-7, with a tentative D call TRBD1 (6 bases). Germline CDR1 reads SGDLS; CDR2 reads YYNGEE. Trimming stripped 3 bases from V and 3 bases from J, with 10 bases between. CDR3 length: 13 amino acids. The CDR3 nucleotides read TGTGCCAGCAGCGCGGCACAGGGCTACGAGCAGTACTTC. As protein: CASSAAQGYEQYF.

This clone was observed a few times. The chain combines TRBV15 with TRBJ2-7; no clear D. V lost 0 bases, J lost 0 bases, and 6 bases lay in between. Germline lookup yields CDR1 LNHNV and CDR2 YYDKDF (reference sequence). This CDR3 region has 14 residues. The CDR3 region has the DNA TGTGCCACCAGCAGAGACAGAAGCTCCTACGAGCAGTACTTC. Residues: CATSRDRSSYEQYF.

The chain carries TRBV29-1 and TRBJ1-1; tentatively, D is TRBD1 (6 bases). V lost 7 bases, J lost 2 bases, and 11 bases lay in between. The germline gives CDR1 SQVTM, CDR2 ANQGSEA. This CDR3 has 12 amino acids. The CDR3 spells CSAGQTNTEAFF. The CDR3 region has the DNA TGCAGCGCAGGACAGACCAACACTGAAGCTTTCTTT.

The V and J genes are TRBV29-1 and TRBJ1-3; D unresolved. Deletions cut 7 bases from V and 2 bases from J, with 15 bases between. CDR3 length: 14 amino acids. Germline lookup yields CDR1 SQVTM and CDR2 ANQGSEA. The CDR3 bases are TGCAGCGCCTCAACGGGATTGCCTGGAAACACCATATATTTT. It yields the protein CSASTGLPGNTIYF.

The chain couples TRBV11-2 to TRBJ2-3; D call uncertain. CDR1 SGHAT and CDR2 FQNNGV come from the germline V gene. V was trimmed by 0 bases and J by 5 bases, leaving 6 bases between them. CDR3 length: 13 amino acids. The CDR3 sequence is CASSLDVRDTQYF. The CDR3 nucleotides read TGTGCCAGCAGCTTAGATGTCAGAGATACGCAGTATTTT.

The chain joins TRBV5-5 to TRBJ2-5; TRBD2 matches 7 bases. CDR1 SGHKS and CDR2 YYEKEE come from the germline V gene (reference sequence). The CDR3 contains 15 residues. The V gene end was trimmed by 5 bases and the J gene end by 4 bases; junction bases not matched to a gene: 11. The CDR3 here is CASSFWDYALETQYF. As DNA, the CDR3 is TGTGCCAGCAGTTTTTGGGACTACGCTTTAGAGACCCAGTACTTC.

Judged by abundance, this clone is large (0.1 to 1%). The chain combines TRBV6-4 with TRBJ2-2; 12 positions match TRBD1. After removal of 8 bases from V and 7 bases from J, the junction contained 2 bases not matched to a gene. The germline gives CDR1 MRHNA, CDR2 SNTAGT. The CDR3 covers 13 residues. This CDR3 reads CASGTGGIGELFF. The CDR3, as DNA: TGTGCCAGCGGGACAGGGGGCATCGGGGAGCTGTTTTTT.